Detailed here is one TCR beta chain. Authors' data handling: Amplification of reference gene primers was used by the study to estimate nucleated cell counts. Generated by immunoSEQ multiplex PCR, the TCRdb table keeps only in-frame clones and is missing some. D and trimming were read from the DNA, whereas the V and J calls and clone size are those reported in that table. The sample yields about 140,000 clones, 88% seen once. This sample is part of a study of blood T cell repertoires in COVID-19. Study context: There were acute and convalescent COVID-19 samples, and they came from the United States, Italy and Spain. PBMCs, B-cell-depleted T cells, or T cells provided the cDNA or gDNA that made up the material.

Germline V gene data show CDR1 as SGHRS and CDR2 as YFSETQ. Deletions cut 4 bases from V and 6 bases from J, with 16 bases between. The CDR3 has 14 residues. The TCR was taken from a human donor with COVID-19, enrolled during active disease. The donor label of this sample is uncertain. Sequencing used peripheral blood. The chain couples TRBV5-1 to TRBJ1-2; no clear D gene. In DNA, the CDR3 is TGCGCCAGCAGCCCCTCGGGTCCCGTTAATGGCTACACCTTC. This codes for CASSPSGPVNGYTF.